What follows are 23 T cell receptor beta chains derived from one specimen sequenced in a study of CD8+ T cells in alopecia areata. cDNA prepared by RNA extraction and subsequent reverse transcription served as the template for sequencing. TCRdb keeps only in-frame clones here, not all; method: immunoSEQ multiplex PCR. The repertoire consists of more than 200,000 clones, with around two fifths occurring once and the leading ten covering 2% to 3%. Stated treatment: oral pan-JAK inhibitor, 5-10 mg twice daily. The specimen was CD4+ T cells sorted from blood, collected around week 37, from a patient treated with tofacitinib. All receptors derive from a human donor with alopecia areata.

The chain employs TRBV18 and TRBJ2-7; D is ambiguous. The germline V and J ends were trimmed by 4 bases and 0 bases, with 10 bases remaining between them. CDR1 KGHSH and CDR2 LQKENI come from the germline V gene. The CDR3 spans 14 residues. In DNA, the CDR3 is TGTGCCAGCTCACGGACCCCTAGCTCCTACGAGCAGTACTTC. Its protein product is CASSRTPSSYEQYF.

This clone was detected only a few times. The chain joins TRBV2 to TRBJ2-5, with 9 bases lining up with TRBD2. This CDR3 has 15 residues. The germline V gene encodes CDR1 SNHLY and CDR2 FYNNEI. V lost 4 bases to trimming and J lost 2 bases; unmatched junction nucleotides: 5. CDR3 DNA: TGTGCCAGCAGTGGATTAGCGGGAGCACAAGAGACCCAGTACTTC. Its protein product is CASSGLAGAQETQYF.

Only a few counts were recorded for this clone. The chain combines TRBV4-1 with TRBJ2-5, with D possibly being TRBD2 (6 bases). The germline V gene encodes CDR1 MGHRA and CDR2 YSYEKL. V gave up 1 base and J gave up 5 bases, with 20 bases separating them. The CDR3 has 17 amino acids. In DNA form, the CDR3 reads TGCGCCAGCAGCCAAGCTATGGGAGGACCTCAGTCGGAGACCCAGTACTTC. Translated, it gives CASSQAMGGPQSETQYF.

Concerning this clone itself: The sample holds other DNA sequences that translate to the same CDR3. This chain links TRBV7-9 with TRBJ2-5, with 11 positions matching TRBD1. V lost 5 bases to trimming and J lost 1 base; unmatched junction nucleotides: 3. Germline loops: CDR1 SEHNR, CDR2 FQNEAQ (reference sequence). This CDR3 is built from 15 residues. CDR3 DNA sequence: TGTGCCAGCAGCCTCGGGACAGGGGGCCAAGAGACCCAGTACTTC. Protein product: CASSLGTGGQETQYF. The full variable domain, in which reference TRBV7-9 and TRBJ2-5 provide the parts outside the CDR3, is DTGVSQNPRHKITKRGQNVTFRCDPISEHNRLYWYRQTLGQGPEFLTYFQNEAQLEKSRLLSDRFSAERPKGSFSTLEIQRTEQGDSAMYLCASSLGTGGQETQYFGPGTRLLVL.

The rearrangement joins TRBV4-3 to TRBJ2-7; weak D call: TRBD2 (5 bases). Trimming stripped 0 bases from V and 4 bases from J, with 13 bases between. CDR1 is LGHNA, CDR2 YSLEER, per germline. The CDR3 has 15 amino acids. Here the CDR3 DNA reads TGCGCCAGCAGCCAAGATATGAGGGCTAGGTACGAGCAGTACTTC. It encodes CASSQDMRARYEQYF.

The rearrangement uses TRBV7-2 and TRBJ2-6; TRBD1 might be the D (6 bases). The CDR3 runs 16 residues. Trimming removed 0 bases from V and 4 bases from J, with 10 bases in between. Germline V gene sequence: CDR1 SGHTA, CDR2 FQGNSA. DNA for the CDR3: TGTGCCAGCAGCTTAGCTACAGGGTCGGGGGCCAACGTCCTGACTTTC. It yields the protein CASSLATGSGANVLTF.

The chain has TRBV6-5 and TRBJ2-3, with a possible D match to TRBD2 (6 bases). The V and J ends lost 7 bases and 3 bases respectively, with 14 bases between them. This CDR3 comprises 14 residues. Germline V gene lookup returns CDR1 MNHEY and CDR2 SVGAGI. The CDR3, as DNA: TGTGCCAGCAACCTTCGGGGGAGAACAGATACGCAGTATTTT. Its protein product is CASNLRGRTDTQYF.

This clone was counted a few times. The chain is built from TRBV9 and TRBJ2-1; D is unresolved. The germline V gene has CDR1 SGDLS and CDR2 YYNGEE. V shed 0 bases and J shed 7 bases, with 5 bases lying between them. The CDR3 loop spans 12 amino acids. The CDR3 DNA reads as TGTGCCAGCAGCGTAGGGATGAATGAGCAGTTCTTC. Protein: CASSVGMNEQFF.

The chain has TRBV12-2 and TRBJ2-6. TRBV12-2 is annotated as a pseudogene. The CDR3 contains 17 residues. In DNA form, the CDR3 reads TGTGCAAGTCGCTTAGGGAAGGTGGTCTCTGGGGCCAACGTCCTGACTTTC. This sequence encodes CASRLGKVVSGANVLTF.

This clone has just one count. The V call is TRBV5-1, the J call TRBJ1-2; 7 nucleotides line up with TRBD1. J gave up 8 bases and V 4 bases, and 8 bases lay outside the gene matches. This CDR3 is built from 13 residues. CDR1 and CDR2 (germline): SGHRS, YFSETQ. As DNA, the CDR3 is TGCGCCAGCAGCCCCTCAGGGGGGGAAGGCTACACCTTC. Translated: CASSPSGGEGYTF.

The CDR3 nucleotides read TGCGCCAGCAGCCTGAACGGATACGGGGGCGAGCAGTACTTC. Its translation: CASSLNGYGGEQYF. This chain joins TRBV5-1 and TRBJ2-7; possibly TRBD2 for D (6 bases). Between the trimmed V and J ends, which lost 4 bases and 6 bases, there was a span of 17 bases. From germline, CDR1 is SGHRS and CDR2 YFSETQ. The length of the CDR3 is 14 residues.

V gene TRBV28 combines with J gene TRBJ2-3, with 11 bases fitting TRBD2. V lost 9 bases to trimming and J lost 4 bases; unmatched junction nucleotides: 6. CDR1 is MDHEN, CDR2 SYDVKM, per germline. This CDR3 region has 14 residues. CDR3 sequence reads: CARTLAGVADTQYF. The DNA for the CDR3 is TGTGCCAGGACACTAGCGGGAGTGGCAGATACGCAGTATTTT.

The CDR3, as DNA: TGCAGCGTTGACAACGGGGGACTAGCGGGAGGATCATATACGCAGTATTTT. Its translation is CSVDNGGLAGGSYTQYF. The V call is TRBV29-1, the J call TRBJ2-3, with TRBD2 matching 15 bases. Trimming at V came to 3 bases and at J to 7 bases, leaving 11 bases not matched to a gene. CDR1 and CDR2 (germline): SQVTM, ANQGSEA. CDR3 length: 17 amino acids.

The chain uses TRBV30 and TRBJ2-2, with D possibly TRBD2 on 5 matching bases. The CDR3 contains 14 residues. Germline values: CDR1 GTSNPN, CDR2 SVGIG (reference sequence). V was clipped by 2 bases and J by 1 base, with 8 bases between them. CDR3 amino acids: CAWSSGLNTGELFF. The CDR3 nucleotides are TGTGCCTGGAGTAGTGGACTGAACACCGGGGAGCTGTTTTTT.

This chain links TRBV9 with TRBJ2-7; 11 bases are a match to TRBD2. This CDR3 is built from 18 residues. V lost 0 bases and J lost 2; bases outside the gene matches: 10. Germline CDR1 reads SGDLS; CDR2 reads YYNGEE. The DNA for the CDR3 is TGTGCCAGCAGCGTAGCTTCTAGCGGGAGGCCCGAGGCCTACGAGCAGTACTTC. As protein: CASSVASSGRPEAYEQYF.

The chain employs TRBV29-1 and TRBJ2-7; TRBD1 or TRBD2 may be the D gene (6 bases each). The CDR3 is made up of 14 amino acids. V gave up 3 bases and J gave up 4 bases, with 16 bases separating them. The V gene's germline CDR1 is SQVTM and CDR2 ANQGSEA. CDR3 loop: CSVDGPEGGYEQYF. DNA for the CDR3: TGCAGCGTTGATGGTCCGGAGGGGGGATACGAGCAGTACTTC.

This chain uses TRBV4-1 with TRBJ2-7; D is possibly TRBD2 (5 bases). The CDR3 is made up of 12 amino acids. Germline V gene lookup returns CDR1 MGHRA and CDR2 YSYEKL. V lost 0 bases and J lost 7, with 7 bases in between. CDR3 bases: TGCGCCAGCAGCCAAGAAGGACTTGAGCAGTACTTC. It specifies CASSQEGLEQYF.

This rearrangement joins TRBV7-9 to TRBJ2-2, with TRBD1 matching 8 bases. The CDR3 is 16 amino acids. Germline CDR1 and CDR2: SEHNR and FQNEAQ (reference sequence). V was clipped by 4 bases and J by 6 bases; unmatched bases: 10. Here the CDR3 reads CASSSLRGRFSGELFF. The CDR3 DNA follows: TGTGCCAGCAGCTCCCTCAGGGGGCGATTCTCCGGGGAGCTGTTTTTT.

The rearrangement joins TRBV28 to TRBJ2-1; no clear D gene. V lost 8 bases and J 8 bases, leaving 10 bases between the germline ends. The CDR3 has 11 residues. Germline CDR1 is MDHEN and CDR2 is SYDVKM. The CDR3, as DNA: TGTGCCAGCGTGGAGCGCGATGAGCAGTTCTTC. Amino acid sequence: CASVERDEQFF.

V usage is TRBV7-2 and J usage is TRBJ1-2, with D possibly TRBD1 on 5 matching bases. This CDR3 contains 15 residues. Trimming left V 5 bases short and J 8 bases short, with 21 bases between. Germline CDR1 and CDR2: SGHTA and FQGNSA. CDR3 coding DNA: TGTGCCAGCAGCCTTGATGACAGACCCGCAAGAGGCTACACCTTC. It specifies CASSLDDRPARGYTF.

The rearrangement uses TRBV30 and TRBJ1-5; D is ambiguous. Germline CDR1 is GTSNPN and CDR2 is SVGIG (reference sequence). V was shortened by 0 bases and J by 4 bases, with 10 bases between the two germline ends. This CDR3 contains 14 residues. The CDR3, as DNA: TGTGCCTGGAGTGTACGACACTCAAATCAGCCCCAGCATTTT. Translation: CAWSVRHSNQPQHF.

V usage is TRBV4-2 and J usage is TRBJ2-3; D gene unclear. Trimming took 0 bases from V and 0 from J, leaving 7 bases between them. The CDR3 is 15 amino acids. Per the germline V gene, CDR1 is LGHNA and CDR2 is YNFKEQ. The chain's CDR3 is CASSQEVRSTDTQYF. The CDR3 nucleotides are TGTGCCAGCAGCCAAGAGGTACGGAGCACAGATACGCAGTATTTT.

This clone was observed a few times. The chain links TRBV4-3 to TRBJ2-1, with D tentatively TRBD2 (6 bases). V was pared by 6 bases and J by 5 bases, with 11 bases between. CDR3 length equals 13 residues. CDR1 LGHNA and CDR2 YSLEER come from the germline V gene. The CDR3 coding sequence is TGCGCCAGCAGGCTCACTAGCAACAATGAGCAGTTCTTC. The encoded protein is CASRLTSNNEQFF.